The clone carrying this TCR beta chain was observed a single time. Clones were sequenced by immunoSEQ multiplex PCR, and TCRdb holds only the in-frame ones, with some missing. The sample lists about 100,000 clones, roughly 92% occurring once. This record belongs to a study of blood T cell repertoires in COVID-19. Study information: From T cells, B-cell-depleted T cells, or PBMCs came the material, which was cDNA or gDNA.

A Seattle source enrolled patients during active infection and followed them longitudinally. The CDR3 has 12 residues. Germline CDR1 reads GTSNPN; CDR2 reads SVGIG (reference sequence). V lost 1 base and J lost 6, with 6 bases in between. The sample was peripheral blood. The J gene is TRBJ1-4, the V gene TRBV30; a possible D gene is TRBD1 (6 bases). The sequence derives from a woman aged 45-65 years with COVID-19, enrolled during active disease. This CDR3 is CAWSGTDEKLFF. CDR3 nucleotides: TGTGCCTGGAGTGGGACAGATGAAAAACTGTTTTTT.